The T cell receptor beta chain under discussion was sequenced for a study of T cells after yellow fever vaccination. About the study: When fractions had low cell numbers, they were prepared with SMART-Seq v4 Ultra Low Input.

A process of 5'RACE template switching, which added a universal primer site and UMIs, was used to make TCR cDNA. TCRdb re-derived calls from the 5' RACE reads in MiXCR, one entry per CDR3 protein. The sample records 350,000 to 450,000 distinct CDR3 sequences, roughly a sixth being singletons. Unmatched junction bases numbered 4, after V lost 3 bases and J lost 4 bases. The CDR3 contains 14 residues. CDR1 is SEHNR and CDR2 is FQNEAQ in the germline V gene (reference sequence). The source was PBMCs, collected before the yellow fever booster vaccination. V and J are TRBV7-9 and TRBJ2-3; 7 bases are shared with TRBD2. The source is a man between 18 and 35 years old who received the YFV17D yellow fever vaccine. DNA for the CDR3: TGTGCCAGCAGCTTTCTGCGGGGGTCAGATACGCAGTATTTT. Protein product: CASSFLRGSDTQYF. Full variable domain (remainder filled in from reference TRBV7-9 and TRBJ2-3): DTGVSQNPRHKITKRGQNVTFRCDPISEHNRLYWYRQTLGQGPEFLTYFQNEAQLEKSRLLSDRFSAERPKGSFSTLEIQRTEQGDSAMYLCASSFLRGSDTQYFGPGTRLTVL.